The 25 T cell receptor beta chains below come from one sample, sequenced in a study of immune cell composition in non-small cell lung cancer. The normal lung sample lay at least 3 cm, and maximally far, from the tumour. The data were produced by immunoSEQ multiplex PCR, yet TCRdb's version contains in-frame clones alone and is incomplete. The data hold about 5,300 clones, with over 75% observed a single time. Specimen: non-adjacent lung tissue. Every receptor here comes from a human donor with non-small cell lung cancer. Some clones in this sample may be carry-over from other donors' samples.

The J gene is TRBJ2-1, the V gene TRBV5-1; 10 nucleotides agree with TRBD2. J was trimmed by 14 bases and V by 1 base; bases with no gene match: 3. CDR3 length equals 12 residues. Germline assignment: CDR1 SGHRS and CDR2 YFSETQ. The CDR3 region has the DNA TGCGCCAGCAGCTTGAGCGGGGGGGCGGAGTTCTTC. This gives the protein CASSLSGGAEFF.

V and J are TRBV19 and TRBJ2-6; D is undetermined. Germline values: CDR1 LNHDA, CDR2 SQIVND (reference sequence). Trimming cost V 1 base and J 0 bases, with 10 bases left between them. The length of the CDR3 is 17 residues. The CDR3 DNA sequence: TGTGCCAGTAGTATAGTCCGAGGCTTCTCTGGGGCCAACGTCCTGACTTTC. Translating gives CASSIVRGFSGANVLTF.

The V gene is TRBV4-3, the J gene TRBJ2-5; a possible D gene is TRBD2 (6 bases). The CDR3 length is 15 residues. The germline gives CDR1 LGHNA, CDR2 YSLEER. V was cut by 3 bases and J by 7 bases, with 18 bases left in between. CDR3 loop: CASSQRDSGWGTQYF. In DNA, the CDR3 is TGCGCCAGCAGCCAGCGGGACTCGGGGTGGGGGACCCAGTACTTC.

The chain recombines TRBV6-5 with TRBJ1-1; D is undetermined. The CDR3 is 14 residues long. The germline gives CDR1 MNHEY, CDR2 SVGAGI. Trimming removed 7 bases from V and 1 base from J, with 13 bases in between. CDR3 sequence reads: CASTPPGRNTEAFF. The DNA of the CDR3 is TGTGCCAGCACCCCCCCCGGGAGGAACACTGAAGCTTTCTTT.

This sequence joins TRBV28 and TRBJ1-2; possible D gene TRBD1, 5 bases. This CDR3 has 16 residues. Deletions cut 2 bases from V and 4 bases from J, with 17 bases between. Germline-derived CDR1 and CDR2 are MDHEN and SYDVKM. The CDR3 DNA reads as TGTGCCAGCAGTTTAGGGGCAGGGATTTTGAGCTATGGCTACACCTTC. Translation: CASSLGAGILSYGYTF.

CDR3 sequence (DNA): TGTGCCAGCAGCCGGGAGTCGATAGATACGCAGTATTTT. It encodes CASSRESIDTQYF. This chain links TRBV5-6 with TRBJ2-3, with D possibly TRBD2 on 6 matching bases. V was clipped by 4 bases and J by 5 bases, with 11 bases between them. Germline V gene lookup returns CDR1 SGHDT and CDR2 YYEEEE. The CDR3 is made up of 13 amino acids. The whole variable domain, filled in from reference TRBV5-6 and TRBJ2-3, reads DAGVTQSPTHLIKTRGQQVTLRCSPKSGHDTVSWYQQALGQGPQFIFQYYEEEERQRGNFPDRFSGHQFPNYSSELNVNALLLGDSALYLCASSRESIDTQYFGPGTRLTVL.

The CDR3 is CASSLAPSSATDTQYF. The CDR3 region has the DNA TGTGCCAGCAGCTTAGCTCCGAGCTCTGCCACAGATACGCAGTATTTT. V usage is TRBV7-8 and J usage is TRBJ2-3; D not resolved. Germline CDR1 is SGHVS and CDR2 is FQNEAQ. Between the trimmed V and J ends, which lost 0 bases and 2 bases, there was a span of 12 bases. The length of the CDR3 is 16 residues.

CDR3 protein: CASSRLAGGAKNIQYF. The CDR3 coding sequence is TGCGCCAGCAGTCGGCTAGCGGGAGGGGCCAAAAACATTCAGTACTTC. V is TRBV5-1 and J is TRBJ2-4, with 12 bases matching TRBD2. The CDR3 extends over 16 amino acids. Germline V gene lookup returns CDR1 SGHRS and CDR2 YFSETQ. Losses at the gene ends were 5 bases for V and 1 base for J; bases not matched to a gene: 4.

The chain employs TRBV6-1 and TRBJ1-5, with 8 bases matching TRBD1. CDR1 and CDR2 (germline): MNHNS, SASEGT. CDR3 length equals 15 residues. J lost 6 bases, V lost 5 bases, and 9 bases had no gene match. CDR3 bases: TGTGCCAGCAGTAAGGGACAGGCGGCAGGTCAGCCCCAGCATTTT. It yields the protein CASSKGQAAGQPQHF.

CDR3 region: CASSPWQGKADEQFF. CDR3 nucleotides: TGTGCCAGCAGCCCCTGGCAGGGAAAGGCTGATGAGCAGTTCTTC. J is TRBJ2-1 and V is TRBV11-2; tentative D call: TRBD1 (5 bases). Germline V CDR1 and CDR2: SGHAT, FQNNGV. Deletions cut 5 bases from V and 8 bases from J, with 19 bases between. CDR3 length: 15 amino acids.

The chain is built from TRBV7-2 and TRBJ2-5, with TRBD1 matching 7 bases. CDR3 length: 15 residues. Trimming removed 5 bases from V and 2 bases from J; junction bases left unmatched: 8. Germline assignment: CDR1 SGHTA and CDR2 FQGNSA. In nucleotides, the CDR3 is TGTGCCAGCAGCCCGGCTGGGACAGAACAAGAGACCCAGTACTTC. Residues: CASSPAGTEQETQYF. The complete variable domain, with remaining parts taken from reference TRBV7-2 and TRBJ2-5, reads GAGVSQSPSNKVTEKGKDVELRCDPISGHTALYWYRQSLGQGLEFLIYFQGNSAPDKSGLPSDRFSAERTGGSVSTLTIQRTQQEDSAVYLCASSPAGTEQETQYFGPGTRLLVL.

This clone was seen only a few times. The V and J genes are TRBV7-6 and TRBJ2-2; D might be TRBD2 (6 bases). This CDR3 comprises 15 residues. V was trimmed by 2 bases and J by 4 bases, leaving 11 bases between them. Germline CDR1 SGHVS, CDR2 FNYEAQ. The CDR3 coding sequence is TGTGCCAGCAGCTTATCGGGAGAGGTCACCGGGGAGCTGTTTTTT. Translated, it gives CASSLSGEVTGELFF.

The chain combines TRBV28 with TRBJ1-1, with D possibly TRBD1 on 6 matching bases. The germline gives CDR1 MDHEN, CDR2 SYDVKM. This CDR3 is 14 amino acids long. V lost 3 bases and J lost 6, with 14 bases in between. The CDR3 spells CASSFQGRGAEAFF. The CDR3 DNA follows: TGTGCCAGCAGTTTTCAGGGGCGAGGCGCTGAAGCTTTCTTT.

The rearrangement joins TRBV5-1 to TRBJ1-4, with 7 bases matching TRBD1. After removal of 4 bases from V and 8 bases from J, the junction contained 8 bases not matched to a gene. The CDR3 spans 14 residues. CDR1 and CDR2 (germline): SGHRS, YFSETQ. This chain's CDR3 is CASSETGRGEKLFF. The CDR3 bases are TGCGCCAGCAGCGAGACAGGGCGGGGCGAAAAACTGTTTTTT.

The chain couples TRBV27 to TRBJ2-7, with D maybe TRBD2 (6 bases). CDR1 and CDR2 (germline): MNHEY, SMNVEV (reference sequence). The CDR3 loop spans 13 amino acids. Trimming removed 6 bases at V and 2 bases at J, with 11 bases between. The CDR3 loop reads CASSSTSTYEQYF. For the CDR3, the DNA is TGTGCCAGCAGCTCCACTAGCACCTACGAGCAGTACTTC.

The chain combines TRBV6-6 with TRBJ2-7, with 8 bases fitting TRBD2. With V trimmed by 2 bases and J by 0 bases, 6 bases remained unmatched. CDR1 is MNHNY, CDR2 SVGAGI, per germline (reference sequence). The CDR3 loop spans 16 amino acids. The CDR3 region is CASSYVGGGSSYEQYF. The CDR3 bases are TGTGCCAGCAGTTACGTGGGCGGGGGGAGCTCCTACGAGCAGTACTTC.

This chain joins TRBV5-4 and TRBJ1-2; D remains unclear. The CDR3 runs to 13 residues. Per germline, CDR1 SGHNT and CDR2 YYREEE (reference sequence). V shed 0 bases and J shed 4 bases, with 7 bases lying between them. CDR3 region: CASSLDRTYGYTF. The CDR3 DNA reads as TGTGCCAGCAGCTTGGACAGAACCTATGGCTACACCTTC.

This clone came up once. The CDR3 coding sequence is TGCGCCAGCAGCTTGACTAGCGGGGGGTTCTACGAGCAGTACTTC. Translating gives CASSLTSGGFYEQYF. The chain employs TRBV5-1 and TRBJ2-7; TRBD2 agrees at 12 bases. The CDR3 is 15 residues long. Germline V gene lookup returns CDR1 SGHRS and CDR2 YFSETQ. V lost 1 base and J lost 3; bases outside the gene matches: 2.

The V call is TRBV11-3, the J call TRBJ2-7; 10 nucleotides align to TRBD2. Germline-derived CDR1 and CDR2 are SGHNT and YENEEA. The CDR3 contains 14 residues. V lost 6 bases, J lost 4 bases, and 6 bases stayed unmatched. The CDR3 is CASSPGTSEYEQYF. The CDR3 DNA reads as TGTGCCAGCAGTCCCGGGACTAGCGAGTACGAGCAGTACTTC.

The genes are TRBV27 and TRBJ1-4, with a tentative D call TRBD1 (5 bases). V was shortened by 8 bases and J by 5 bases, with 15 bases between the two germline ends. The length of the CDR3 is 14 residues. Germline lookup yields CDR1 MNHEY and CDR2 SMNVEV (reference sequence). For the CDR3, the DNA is TGTGCCAGCCGAAACCAGGGTCCAAATGAAAAACTGTTTTTT. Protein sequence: CASRNQGPNEKLFF.

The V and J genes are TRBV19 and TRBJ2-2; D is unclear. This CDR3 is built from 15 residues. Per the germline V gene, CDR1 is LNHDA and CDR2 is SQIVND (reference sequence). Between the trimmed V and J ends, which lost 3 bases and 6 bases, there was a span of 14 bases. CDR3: CASSIEVASAGELFF. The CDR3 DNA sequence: TGTGCCAGTAGTATCGAGGTCGCGTCGGCCGGGGAGCTGTTTTTT.

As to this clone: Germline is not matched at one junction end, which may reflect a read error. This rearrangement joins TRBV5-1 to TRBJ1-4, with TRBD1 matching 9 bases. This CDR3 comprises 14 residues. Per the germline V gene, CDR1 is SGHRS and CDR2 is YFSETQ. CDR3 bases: TGCGCCAGCGGCTTCGGGACAGGGAATGAAAAACTGTTTTTT. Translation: CASGFGTGNEKLFF.

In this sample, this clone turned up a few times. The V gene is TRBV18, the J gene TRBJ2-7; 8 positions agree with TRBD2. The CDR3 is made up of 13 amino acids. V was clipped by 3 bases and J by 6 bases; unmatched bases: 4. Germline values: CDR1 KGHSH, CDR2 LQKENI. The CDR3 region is CASSPGLDAEQYF. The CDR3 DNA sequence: TGTGCCAGCTCACCGGGACTAGACGCCGAGCAGTACTTC.

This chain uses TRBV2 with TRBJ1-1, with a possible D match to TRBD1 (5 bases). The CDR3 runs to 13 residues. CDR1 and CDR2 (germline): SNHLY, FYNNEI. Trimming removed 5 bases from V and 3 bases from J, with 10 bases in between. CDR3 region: CASSIQGYTEAFF. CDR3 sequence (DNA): TGTGCCAGCAGTATCCAGGGTTACACTGAAGCTTTCTTT.

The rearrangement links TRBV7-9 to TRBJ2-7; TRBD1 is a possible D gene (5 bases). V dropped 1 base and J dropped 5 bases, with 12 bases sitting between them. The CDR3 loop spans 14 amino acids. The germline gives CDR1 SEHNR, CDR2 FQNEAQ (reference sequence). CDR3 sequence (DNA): TGTGCCAGCAGCTTAGGCGGTGGGGCCCACGAGCAGTACTTC. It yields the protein CASSLGGGAHEQYF.